The 8 T cell receptor beta chains below all came from one sample that was sequenced in a study of blood T cell repertoires in COVID-19 (dated by TCRdb to 2018 to 2020). The library was prepared using the immunoSEQ multiplex PCR assay. TCRdb obtained this table from immuneACCESS and retained in-frame rearrangements with V and J assigned. These tables miss some clones; where compared with another copy, unresolved V genes account for less than half of the shortfall, and the remainder is unexplained. The sample table contains approximately 200,000 clones; only one count was recorded for 85% of them. The ten biggest clones cover about 17% of the sample. Sequencing input: PBMCs or T cells enriched from blood (not recorded which). Source of these receptors: a man aged 35-49 years who had recovered from COVID-19.

The CDR3 spells CASSPSKLSNTEAFF. DNA for the CDR3: TGTGCCAGCAGCCCTAGCAAACTTTCGAACACTGAAGCTTTCTTT. This chain uses TRBV9 with TRBJ1-1; D is unresolved. Germline V gene sequence: CDR1 SGDLS, CDR2 YYNGEE. This CDR3 comprises 15 residues. Between the trimmed V and J ends, which lost 4 bases and 1 base, there was a span of 14 bases.

The chain combines TRBV9 with TRBJ2-5, with D maybe TRBD2 (6 bases). Trimming pared 0 bases from V and 5 bases from J, leaving 14 bases between. This CDR3 spans 15 amino acids. Germline CDR1 is SGDLS and CDR2 is YYNGEE. The CDR3 bases are TGTGCCAGCAGCGTAGGCGGCGGGGCCGGGGAGACCCAGTACTTC. Translation gives CASSVGGGAGETQYF. Filled out from reference TRBV9 and TRBJ2-5, the complete variable domain reads DSGVTQTPKHLITATGQRVTLRCSPRSGDLSVYWYQQSLDQGLQFLIQYYNGEERAKGNILERFSAQQFPDLHSELNLSSLELGDSALYFCASSVGGGAGETQYFGPGTRLLVL.

This clone was picked up one time. This chain links TRBV28 with TRBJ2-2; 7 positions match TRBD1. Germline V gene sequence: CDR1 MDHEN, CDR2 SYDVKM. After removal of 6 bases from V and 5 bases from J, the junction contained 6 bases not matched to a gene. The CDR3 loop spans 14 amino acids. The CDR3 nucleotides are TGTGCCAGCAGAGTACAGGGGCAAACCGGGGAGCTGTTTTTT. Amino acids: CASRVQGQTGELFF.

This chain connects TRBV30 to TRBJ2-7, with D maybe TRBD1 (6 bases). The germline gives CDR1 GTSNPN, CDR2 SVGIG (reference sequence). The CDR3 extends over 12 amino acids. With 3 bases removed from V and 5 bases from J, the gap between germline ends came to 11 bases. CDR3 bases: TGTGCCTGGAGCATACAGGGCCACGAGCAGTACTTC. Its protein is CAWSIQGHEQYF.

V is TRBV3-1 (or the pseudogene TRBV3-2) and J is TRBJ1-1; D perhaps matches TRBD1 (5 bases). Germline V gene data show CDR1 as LGHDT and CDR2 as YNNKEL (reference sequence). Trimming left V 1 base short and J 3 bases short, with 9 bases between. The CDR3 contains 14 residues. The CDR3 nucleotides are TGTGCCAGCAGCCAAGTGGAAGGGGACACTGAAGCTTTCTTT. It encodes CASSQVEGDTEAFF.

The genes are TRBV7-9 and TRBJ2-7; 7 bases line up with TRBD2. This CDR3 is built from 15 residues. The V segment lost 7 bases and the J segment 0 bases; nucleotides outside the gene matches: 9. Looked up from germline, CDR1 is SEHNR and CDR2 is FQNEAQ (reference sequence). The CDR3 reads CASNLGGENSYEQYF. The CDR3 bases are TGTGCCAGCAACCTGGGAGGGGAAAACTCCTACGAGCAGTACTTC.

The chain joins TRBV30 to TRBJ2-5; TRBD1 matches at 8 bases. The CDR3 is 15 amino acids. J lost 5 bases, V lost 1 base, and 9 bases had no gene match. Germline V lookup: CDR1 GTSNPN, CDR2 SVGIG (reference sequence). CDR3 DNA sequence: TGTGCCTGGAGTGCCCCCCGGACAGGGATCGAGACCCAGTACTTC. It codes for CAWSAPRTGIETQYF.

The genes are TRBV2 and TRBJ1-2; no firm D call. Trimming stripped 5 bases from V and 8 bases from J, with 15 bases between. This CDR3 has 13 amino acids. CDR1 is SNHLY and CDR2 is FYNNEI in the germline V gene. The CDR3 sequence is CASSPSETTGYTF. The DNA for the CDR3 is TGTGCCAGCAGTCCGTCCGAAACAACCGGCTACACCTTC.